Presented here are 26 T cell receptor beta chains from one specimen sequenced in a study of T cell responses to AZD1222 COVID-19 vaccine. Sequenced by immunoSEQ multiplex PCR; TCRdb stores in-frame clones only, minus some. The sample shows 110,000 to 150,000 clones, around nine tenths of them seen only once. The input for sequencing was peripheral blood, taken on day 0 of AZD1222 vaccination. All receptors derive from an adult in good health.

This clone was seen once. CDR3 protein: CASSLVSDTQYF. The CDR3 bases are TGTGCCAGCAGCTTAGTCTCTGATACGCAGTATTTT. V gene TRBV11-2 combines with J gene TRBJ2-3, with D unclear. Germline CDR1 and CDR2: SGHAT and FQNNGV. This CDR3 comprises 12 residues. V lost 1 base and J lost 6, with 5 bases in between.

This clone turned up a few times. CDR3 bases: TGCGCCAGCAGCCAAGGGGGTGGCTACACCTTC. This sequence encodes CASSQGGGYTF. The chain is built from TRBV4-3 and TRBJ1-2; D call uncertain. Between the trimmed V and J ends, which lost 1 base and 7 bases, there was a span of 4 bases. The germline gives CDR1 LGHNA, CDR2 YSLEER. This CDR3 contains 11 residues.

The chain links TRBV18 to TRBJ2-2; the D is unclear. Trimming took off 4 bases at V and 3 bases at J, with 0 bases between the two ends. CDR1 KGHSH and CDR2 LQKENI come from the germline V gene. The CDR3 extends over 11 amino acids. The CDR3 is CASSHTGELFF. DNA of the CDR3: TGTGCCAGCTCACACACCGGGGAGCTGTTTTTT.

This chain joins TRBV10-3 and TRBJ2-6, with a weak D call TRBD1 (6 bases). V dropped 8 bases and J dropped 1 base, with 24 bases sitting between them. In germline, CDR1 is ENHRY, CDR2 SYGVKD. The CDR3 contains 19 residues. Here the CDR3 DNA reads TGTGCCATCCATGCAGGGGATGGGGGCGGTCGGTCTGGGGCCAACGTCCTGACTTTC. Its protein is CAIHAGDGGGRSGANVLTF.

The rearrangement links TRBV28 to TRBJ2-5, with TRBD2 identical over 14 bases. Per the germline V gene, CDR1 is MDHEN and CDR2 is SYDVKM. J gave up 1 base and V 7 bases, and 11 bases lay outside the gene matches. The CDR3 covers 18 residues. The CDR3 DNA reads TGTGCCAGCATGATGCGACTAGCGGGAGGGCCCGGCCAAGAGACCCAGTACTTC. Amino acid sequence: CASMMRLAGGPGQETQYF.

This clone was detected a few times. Here the CDR3 reads CATSKQDDYGYTF. In DNA form, the CDR3 reads TGTGCCACCAGCAAGCAGGATGACTATGGCTACACCTTC. The chain uses TRBV15 and TRBJ1-2; no definite D call. V was cut by 4 bases and J by 3 bases, with 9 bases left in between. The CDR3 runs to 13 residues. The germline V gene has CDR1 LNHNV and CDR2 YYDKDF (reference sequence).

The chain recombines TRBV18 with TRBJ1-2; perhaps TRBD1 as D (6 bases). V was cut by 2 bases and J by 6 bases, with 10 bases left in between. Germline V gene data show CDR1 as KGHSH and CDR2 as LQKENI. The CDR3 totals 13 residues. CDR3 residues: CASSPGQTDGYTF. The CDR3 DNA reads as TGTGCCAGCTCACCAGGACAGACGGATGGCTACACCTTC.

The chain recombines TRBV19 with TRBJ2-7; the match to TRBD1 covers 8 bases. The germline CDR1 and CDR2 sequences are LNHDA and SQIVND (reference sequence). The CDR3 is made up of 15 amino acids. The J segment lost 3 bases and the V segment lost 2 bases, leaving 6 bases of the junction unmatched. The CDR3 reads CASSISRTGNYEQYF. CDR3 nucleotides: TGTGCCAGTAGTATATCTCGGACAGGGAACTACGAGCAGTACTTC.

In this sample, this clone turned up a few times. V gene TRBV3-1 (or the pseudogene TRBV3-2) combines with J gene TRBJ2-2; TRBD1 aligns across 7 bases. The germline gives CDR1 LGHDT, CDR2 YNNKEL (reference sequence). With 0 bases clipped from V and 6 bases from J, the junction kept 4 bases outside the gene matches. The CDR3 spans 15 residues. The CDR3 here is CASSQDDREPGELFF. The CDR3, as DNA: TGTGCCAGCAGCCAAGATGACAGGGAGCCCGGGGAGCTGTTTTTT.

V is TRBV5-1 and J is TRBJ2-5, with TRBD2 as a possible D gene (5 bases). This CDR3 region has 14 residues. Germline-derived CDR1 and CDR2 are SGHRS and YFSETQ. V dropped 0 bases and J dropped 4 bases, with 10 bases sitting between them. The CDR3 DNA reads as TGCGCCAGCAGCTTGGGTCCAGAGGGAGAGACCCAGTACTTC. This gives the protein CASSLGPEGETQYF.

V and J are TRBV27 and TRBJ2-1; 12 bases agree with TRBD2. Trimming cost V 6 bases and J 1 base; bases outside gene matches: 7. Germline V gives CDR1 MNHEY, CDR2 SMNVEV (reference sequence). The CDR3 totals 17 residues. This CDR3 is CASSPGTSGYSYNEQFF. The CDR3 coding sequence is TGTGCCAGCAGCCCCGGGACTAGCGGGTATTCCTACAATGAGCAGTTCTTC.

The chain joins TRBV27 to TRBJ2-3; maybe TRBD1 (5 bases). This CDR3 comprises 13 residues. Germline V lookup: CDR1 MNHEY, CDR2 SMNVEV (reference sequence). V shed 8 bases and J shed 3 bases, with 12 bases lying between them. The CDR3 DNA follows: TGTGCCAGCTCCCTCCGACAGACAGATACGCAGTATTTT. Protein: CASSLRQTDTQYF.

The rearrangement links TRBV4-2 to TRBJ1-5, with D possibly being TRBD1 (5 bases). The CDR3 length is 14 residues. V shed 3 bases and J shed 0 bases, with 6 bases lying between them. Germline V gene data show CDR1 as LGHNA and CDR2 as YNFKEQ. CDR3 sequence: CASSQDTSNQPQHF. The CDR3 nucleotides are TGTGCCAGCAGCCAGGACACTAGCAATCAGCCCCAGCATTTT.

The chain has TRBV25-1 and TRBJ1-4, with no clear D. V was shortened by 8 bases and J by 0 bases, with 10 bases between the two germline ends. Germline CDR1 is MGHDK and CDR2 is SYGVNS. The CDR3 has 14 amino acids. DNA for the CDR3: TGTGCCAGCGCCGACGGGGCAACTAATGAAAAACTGTTTTTT. Residues: CASADGATNEKLFF.

V is TRBV5-4 and J is TRBJ2-5; D gene unclear. Germline V lookup: CDR1 SGHNT, CDR2 YYREEE (reference sequence). Trimming removed 3 bases from V and 5 bases from J, with 11 bases in between. This CDR3 contains 13 residues. The CDR3 DNA follows: TGTGCCAGCAGCTCGGAATTCAGGGAGACCCAGTACTTC. It specifies CASSSEFRETQYF.

The chain links TRBV7-3 to TRBJ2-6; the match to TRBD2 covers 14 bases. This CDR3 contains 16 residues. V was pared by 8 bases and J by 2 bases, with 2 bases of the junction left unmatched. Germline V lookup: CDR1 SGHTA, CDR2 FQGTGA. The CDR3 nucleotides read TGTGCCAGCGGGGGACTAGCGGGAGCTGGGGCCAACGTCCTGACTTTC. The encoded protein is CASGGLAGAGANVLTF.

The V and J genes are TRBV19 and TRBJ1-1; D perhaps matches TRBD1 (6 bases). Germline CDR1 and CDR2: LNHDA and SQIVND (reference sequence). Deletions cut 5 bases from V and 5 bases from J, with 24 bases between. The CDR3 runs 17 residues. Here the CDR3 DNA reads TGTGCCAGTAGTCTTTCAGGGGCCGGACGCAGTTGGACTGAAGCTTTCTTT. Its translation is CASSLSGAGRSWTEAFF.

This sequence joins TRBV9 and TRBJ2-7; 10 bases agree with TRBD2. The CDR3 runs 16 residues. Germline CDR1 reads SGDLS; CDR2 reads YYNGEE. J lost 3 bases, V lost 0 bases, and 6 bases had no gene match. CDR3 residues: CASSVGLAGADYEQYF. CDR3 bases: TGTGCCAGCAGCGTAGGGCTAGCGGGAGCGGACTACGAGCAGTACTTC.

The V and J genes are TRBV5-1 and TRBJ1-5, with 10 bases aligning to TRBD1. V trimming: 3 bases; J trimming: 6 bases; junction bases outside the gene matches: 12. Germline values: CDR1 SGHRS, CDR2 YFSETQ. The CDR3 is made up of 17 amino acids. CDR3 bases: TGCGCCAGCAGCTCTGGGACAGGGGATGGGGTAGGTCAGCCCCAGCATTTT. Its translation is CASSSGTGDGVGQPQHF. Variable domain in full (rest from reference TRBV5-1 and TRBJ1-5): KAGVTQTPRYLIKTRGQQVTLSCSPISGHRSVSWYQQTPGQGLQFLFEYFSETQRNKGNFPGRFSGRQFSNSRSEMNVSTLELGDSALYLCASSSGTGDGVGQPQHFGDGTRLSIL.

This clone was found a few times. Here the CDR3 DNA reads TGTGCCAGCAGCCTCGGGACTAGCGGGACCTACGAGCAGTACTTC. Its protein is CASSLGTSGTYEQYF. The chain recombines TRBV5-4 with TRBJ2-7; TRBD2 agrees at 13 bases. The CDR3 length is 15 residues. With 4 bases clipped from V and 2 bases from J, the junction kept 3 bases outside the gene matches. Germline values: CDR1 SGHNT, CDR2 YYREEE (reference sequence).

In its sample, this clone was seen a few times. The chain carries TRBV5-5 and TRBJ2-4, with a possible D match to TRBD1 (6 bases). Trimming took off 0 bases at V and 0 bases at J, with 10 bases between the two ends. This CDR3 is built from 16 residues. Germline CDR1 is SGHKS and CDR2 is YYEKEE (reference sequence). CDR3 loop: CASSLDGTIAKNIQYF. DNA of the CDR3: TGTGCCAGCAGCTTGGACGGGACAATAGCCAAAAACATTCAGTACTTC.

The genes are TRBV28 and TRBJ2-7; D uncertain. Per germline, CDR1 MDHEN and CDR2 SYDVKM. This CDR3 is built from 12 residues. Trimming shortened V by 2 bases and J by 2 bases, and 4 bases separated the two germline ends. DNA of the CDR3: TGTGCCAGCAGTTTACACCCCTACGAGCAGTACTTC. Its protein product is CASSLHPYEQYF.

This rearrangement joins TRBV20-1 to TRBJ1-6; D gene unclear. CDR3 size: 12 residues. Germline V gives CDR1 DFQATT, CDR2 SNEGSKA (reference sequence). V lost 3 bases and J lost 7, with 7 bases in between. The chain's CDR3 is CSASGLNSPLHF. Written as DNA, the CDR3 is TGCAGTGCTAGTGGACTCAATTCACCCCTCCACTTT.

The genes are TRBV6-5 and TRBJ2-2; 8 nucleotides align to TRBD1. The CDR3 sequence is 15 residues long. V shed 2 bases and J 6 bases; nucleotides not matched to a gene: 5. CDR1 and CDR2 (germline): MNHEY, SVGAGI. The CDR3 here is CASSYGDRFSGELFF. For the CDR3, the DNA is TGTGCCAGCAGTTACGGGGACAGGTTTTCCGGGGAGCTGTTTTTT.

As regards this clone: The sample holds other DNA sequences that translate to the same CDR3. The rearrangement links TRBV2 to TRBJ1-5; 9 nucleotides align to TRBD1. V shed 6 bases and J 4 bases; nucleotides not matched to a gene: 1. The CDR3 is 13 amino acids. Germline-derived CDR1 and CDR2 are SNHLY and FYNNEI. In DNA, the CDR3 is TGTGCCAGCAGGGGGACAGGGAATCAGCCCCAGCATTTT. It is translated as CASRGTGNQPQHF.

This chain connects TRBV7-2 to TRBJ2-1, with D hard to call. CDR1 SGHTA and CDR2 FQGNSA come from the germline V gene. The CDR3 is 11 amino acids. With 2 bases removed from V and 8 bases from J, the gap between germline ends came to 4 bases. The CDR3 spells CASSLHDEQFF. The DNA for the CDR3 is TGTGCCAGCAGCTTACATGATGAGCAGTTCTTC.